Below, 20 T cell receptor beta chains from the same sample are listed, as sequenced in a study of cytomegalovirus exposure and HLA in healthy donors. The PCR contained 60 Vbeta and 13 Jbeta primers. This table comes from immunoSEQ multiplex PCR, and its TCRdb copy is limited to in-frame clones, with some not included. The table shows approximately 150,000 clones, with around 80% occurring only once. Sequencing input: PBMCs. These receptors were obtained from a woman in her thirties or forties in good health and CMV-seronegative.

The chain recombines TRBV15 with TRBJ2-1, with TRBD1 as a possible D gene (7 bases). This CDR3 region has 16 residues. Trimming removed 1 base at V and 4 bases at J, with 14 bases between. Per the germline V gene, CDR1 is LNHNV and CDR2 is YYDKDF (reference sequence). The DNA of the CDR3 is TGTGCCACCAGCAGAGGCGGGACAGACTTTTACAATGAGCAGTTCTTC. As protein: CATSRGGTDFYNEQFF.

This clone showed up just a few times. The gene calls are TRBV4-1 and TRBJ2-1, with D maybe TRBD2 (6 bases). CDR1 and CDR2 from the germline V gene are MGHRA and YSYEKL. This CDR3 spans 16 amino acids. The V and J ends lost 0 bases and 8 bases respectively, with 17 bases between them. CDR3 nucleotide sequence: TGCGCCAGCAGCCAAGATCGCCCTAGCGCGAAGCATGAGCAGTTCTTC. Protein product: CASSQDRPSAKHEQFF.

The chain is built from TRBV28 and TRBJ1-1, with 7 bases that match TRBD1. CDR3 length equals 14 residues. Germline assignment: CDR1 MDHEN and CDR2 SYDVKM. With V trimmed by 2 bases and J by 7 bases, 7 bases remained unmatched. The CDR3 is CASSLPDRVGEAFF. The CDR3 bases are TGTGCCAGCAGTTTACCTGACAGGGTAGGTGAAGCTTTCTTT.

The rearrangement joins TRBV5-1 to TRBJ2-5, with TRBD2 as a possible D gene (6 bases). The CDR3 loop spans 15 amino acids. V shed 0 bases and J shed 6 bases, with 15 bases lying between them. The germline CDR1 and CDR2 sequences are SGHRS and YFSETQ. The chain's CDR3 is CASSLVIGRAKTQYF. CDR3 in DNA: TGCGCCAGCAGCTTGGTCATCGGGAGAGCAAAGACCCAGTACTTC.

The rearrangement links TRBV27 to TRBJ2-1; D is perhaps TRBD1 (6 bases). Germline CDR1 and CDR2: MNHEY and SMNVEV (reference sequence). Trimming removed 3 bases from V and 7 bases from J, with 16 bases in between. CDR3 size: 15 residues. CDR3 loop: CASSLTGPLWNEQFF. The CDR3 region has the DNA TGTGCCAGCAGTTTGACAGGACCCCTGTGGAATGAGCAGTTCTTC.

This clone was observed once. V and J are TRBV28 and TRBJ2-5; D is perhaps TRBD1 (5 bases). Looked up from germline, CDR1 is MDHEN and CDR2 is SYDVKM. This CDR3 contains 15 residues. The ends were cut back, 3 bases at V and 2 bases at J, with 13 bases in the middle. CDR3 DNA sequence: TGTGCCAGCAGTTTGCCTCAGGGTGTTCAAGAGACCCAGTACTTC. Its protein is CASSLPQGVQETQYF.

V gene TRBV29-1 combines with J gene TRBJ2-1; D is ambiguous. The CDR3 length is 13 residues. Germline CDR1 reads SQVTM; CDR2 reads ANQGSEA. V was clipped by 4 bases and J by 4 bases, with 11 bases between them. The CDR3 reads CSVAPELYNEQFF. The CDR3 region has the DNA TGCAGCGTTGCCCCTGAGCTTTACAATGAGCAGTTCTTC.

This clone was seen a few times. V and J are TRBV27 and TRBJ2-7; 8 nucleotides align to TRBD1. This CDR3 has 16 residues. Looked up from germline, CDR1 is MNHEY and CDR2 is SMNVEV (reference sequence). V trimming: 0 bases; J trimming: 5 bases; junction bases outside the gene matches: 9. The CDR3 DNA reads as TGTGCCAGCAGTTTATCACCTCAGGGGGCGTACCACGAGCAGTACTTC. Translation gives CASSLSPQGAYHEQYF.

This chain links TRBV9 with TRBJ2-7; a possible D gene is TRBD2 (5 bases). Trimming stripped 4 bases from V and 5 bases from J, with 28 bases between. This CDR3 has 18 residues. CDR1 is SGDLS and CDR2 is YYNGEE in the germline V gene. CDR3 sequence reads: CASSPSGRVTPYGHEQYF. CDR3 coding DNA: TGTGCCAGCAGCCCCAGCGGTAGGGTTACCCCCTATGGTCACGAGCAGTACTTC.

V usage is TRBV19 and J usage is TRBJ2-1; D gene uncertain. V was trimmed by 3 bases and J by 2 bases, leaving 11 bases between them. This CDR3 has 15 residues. In germline, CDR1 is LNHDA, CDR2 SQIVND (reference sequence). The CDR3 DNA is TGTGCCAGTAGTATTAGTCCGGCGGCCTACAATGAGCAGTTCTTC. Its translation: CASSISPAAYNEQFF.

The chain couples TRBV5-6 to TRBJ2-7; maybe TRBD1 (5 bases). Per germline, CDR1 SGHDT and CDR2 YYEEEE. The CDR3 sequence is 14 residues long. Trimming cost V 6 bases and J 3 bases, with 16 bases left between them. Here the CDR3 reads CASTLVAGRYEQYF. In DNA form, the CDR3 reads TGTGCCAGCACCCTGGTGGCAGGGCGCTACGAGCAGTACTTC.

V gene TRBV28 combines with J gene TRBJ2-7, with 7 bases identical to TRBD2. The ends lost 4 bases at V and 0 bases at J; junction bases unmatched: 6. There are 15 residues in the CDR3. Germline-derived CDR1 and CDR2 are MDHEN and SYDVKM. The CDR3 DNA sequence: TGTGCCAGCAGTTCGTATTCTAGCGGCTCCTACGAGCAGTACTTC. Translating it yields CASSSYSSGSYEQYF. Combining the CDR3 with reference TRBV28 and TRBJ2-7 gives the whole variable domain DVKVTQSSRYLVKRTGEKVFLECVQDMDHENMFWYRQDPGLGLRLIYFSYDVKMKEKGDIPEGYSVSREKKERFSLILESASTNQTSMYLCASSSYSSGSYEQYFGPGTRLTVT.

This clone was counted once. The V call is TRBV27, the J call TRBJ2-7; 7 bases are a match to TRBD2. This CDR3 contains 17 residues. The ends lost 4 bases at V and 0 bases at J; junction bases unmatched: 12. Germline CDR1 and CDR2: MNHEY and SMNVEV (reference sequence). This chain's CDR3 is CASSWSAGDKISYEQYF. The CDR3 nucleotides are TGTGCCAGCAGTTGGTCCGCGGGGGATAAGATCTCCTACGAGCAGTACTTC.

The V and J genes are TRBV7-9 and TRBJ2-2; no clear D gene. The CDR3 spans 12 residues. CDR1 is SEHNR and CDR2 is FQNEAQ in the germline V gene (reference sequence). V dropped 7 bases and J dropped 3 bases, with 6 bases sitting between them. The CDR3 DNA follows: TGTGCCAGCACCATAGACACCGGGGAGCTGTTTTTT. Translated: CASTIDTGELFF.

This clone was recorded a few times. The CDR3 sequence is CSVGGLASTYEQYF. In DNA form, the CDR3 reads TGCAGCGTTGGGGGACTAGCGTCTACCTACGAGCAGTACTTC. This rearrangement joins TRBV29-1 to TRBJ2-7; 10 nucleotides align to TRBD2. V lost 4 bases, J lost 2 bases, and 5 bases stayed unmatched. Per germline, CDR1 SQVTM and CDR2 ANQGSEA. This CDR3 contains 14 residues.

V usage is TRBV7-9 and J usage is TRBJ2-7, with 8 nucleotides matching TRBD2. From germline, CDR1 is SEHNR and CDR2 FQNEAQ (reference sequence). The CDR3 length is 16 residues. Trimming at V came to 6 bases and at J to 2 bases, leaving 12 bases not matched to a gene. The CDR3 DNA is TGTGCCAGCAGTCAGACTACCGGGACTAGGCCCTACGAGCAGTACTTC. It specifies CASSQTTGTRPYEQYF.

The rearrangement uses TRBV28 and TRBJ2-3, with a tentative D call TRBD2 (6 bases). Trimming took off 9 bases at V and 5 bases at J, with 12 bases between the two ends. CDR1 and CDR2 (germline): MDHEN, SYDVKM. The CDR3 is made up of 12 amino acids. CDR3: CASHVGGDTQYF. As DNA, the CDR3 is TGTGCCAGTCATGTGGGGGGAGATACGCAGTATTTT.

The chain carries TRBV21-1 and TRBJ1-5. TRBV21-1 is described as a pseudogene. This CDR3 contains 17 residues. The CDR3 nucleotides read TGTGCCAGCAGCAAAGCTCCGGGGGTAGGCCCTAATCAGCCCCAGCATTTT. This gives the protein CASSKAPGVGPNQPQHF.

The chain employs TRBV6-4 and TRBJ2-1, with TRBD2 matching over 8 bases. Trimming took 4 bases from V and 2 from J; bases not matched to a gene: 13. Germline lookup yields CDR1 MRHNA and CDR2 SNTAGT. This CDR3 spans 18 amino acids. CDR3 bases: TGTGCCAGCAGTGCCAAGCCGGGACTAGAGTTTACCTACAATGAGCAGTTCTTC. The encoded protein is CASSAKPGLEFTYNEQFF.

The chain uses TRBV4-1 and TRBJ2-1, with D possibly being TRBD2 (6 bases). This CDR3 has 16 residues. Germline assignment: CDR1 MGHRA and CDR2 YSYEKL. The V end was cut by 3 bases, the J end by 5 bases, with 17 bases between. The CDR3 DNA reads as TGCGCCAGCAGCCAGTCGGGACTGATCAAAAACAATGAGCAGTTCTTC. Protein product: CASSQSGLIKNNEQFF.